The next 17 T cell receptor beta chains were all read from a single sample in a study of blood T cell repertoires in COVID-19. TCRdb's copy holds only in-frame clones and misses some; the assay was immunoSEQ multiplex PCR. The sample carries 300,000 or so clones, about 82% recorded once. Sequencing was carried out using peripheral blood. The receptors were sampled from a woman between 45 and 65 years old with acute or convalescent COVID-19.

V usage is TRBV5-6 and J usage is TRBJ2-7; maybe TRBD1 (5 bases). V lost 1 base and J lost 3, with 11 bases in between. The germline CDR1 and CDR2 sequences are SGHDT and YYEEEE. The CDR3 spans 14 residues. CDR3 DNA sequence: TGTGCCAGCAGCTTGCCACAGGTCCACTACGAGCAGTACTTC. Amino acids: CASSLPQVHYEQYF.

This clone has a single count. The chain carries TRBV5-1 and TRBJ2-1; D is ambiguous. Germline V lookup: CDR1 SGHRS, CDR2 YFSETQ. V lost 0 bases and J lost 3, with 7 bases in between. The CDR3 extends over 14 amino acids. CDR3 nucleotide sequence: TGCGCCAGCAGCTTGGTACGGGTCTACAATGAGCAGTTCTTC. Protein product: CASSLVRVYNEQFF. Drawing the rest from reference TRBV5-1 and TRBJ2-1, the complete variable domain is KAGVTQTPRYLIKTRGQQVTLSCSPISGHRSVSWYQQTPGQGLQFLFEYFSETQRNKGNFPGRFSGRQFSNSRSEMNVSTLELGDSALYLCASSLVRVYNEQFFGPGTRLTVL.

The CDR3 sequence: CASSLSGTGNQPQHF. CDR3 nucleotides: TGTGCCAGCAGTTTATCCGGGACAGGGAATCAGCCCCAGCATTTT. This chain joins TRBV27 and TRBJ1-5, with TRBD1 matching 9 bases. The CDR3 totals 15 residues. CDR1 is MNHEY and CDR2 is SMNVEV in the germline V gene (reference sequence). V was clipped by 0 bases and J by 4 bases; unmatched bases: 1.

The CDR3 nucleotides read TGTGCCAGCAGAGTTCTAGCGGGTGAGACCCAGTACTTC. Its translation: CASRVLAGETQYF. The chain carries TRBV7-2 and TRBJ2-5, with 8 nucleotides matching TRBD2. The germline CDR1 and CDR2 sequences are SGHTA and FQGNSA. V lost 6 bases and J lost 5; bases outside the gene matches: 5. The CDR3 sequence is 13 residues long.

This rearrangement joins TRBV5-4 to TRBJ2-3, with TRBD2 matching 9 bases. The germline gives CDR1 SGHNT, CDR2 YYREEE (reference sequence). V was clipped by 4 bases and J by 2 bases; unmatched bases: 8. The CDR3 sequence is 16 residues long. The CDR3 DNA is TGTGCCAGCAGCGGATATAGCGGGGGTTTCACAGATACGCAGTATTTT. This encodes CASSGYSGGFTDTQYF.

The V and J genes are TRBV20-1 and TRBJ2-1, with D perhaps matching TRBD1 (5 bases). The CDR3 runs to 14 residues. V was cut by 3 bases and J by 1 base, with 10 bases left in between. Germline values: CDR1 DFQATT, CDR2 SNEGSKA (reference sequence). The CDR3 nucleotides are TGCAGTGCTAGTTCAGGGCCGTCCTACAATGAGCAGTTCTTC. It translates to CSASSGPSYNEQFF.

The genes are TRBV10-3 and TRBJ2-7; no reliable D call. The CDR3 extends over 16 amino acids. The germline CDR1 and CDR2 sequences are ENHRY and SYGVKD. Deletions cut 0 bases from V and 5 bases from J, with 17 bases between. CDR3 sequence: CAISESPGGSLHEQYF. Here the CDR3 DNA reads TGTGCCATCAGTGAGTCCCCCGGCGGCTCACTCCACGAGCAGTACTTC.

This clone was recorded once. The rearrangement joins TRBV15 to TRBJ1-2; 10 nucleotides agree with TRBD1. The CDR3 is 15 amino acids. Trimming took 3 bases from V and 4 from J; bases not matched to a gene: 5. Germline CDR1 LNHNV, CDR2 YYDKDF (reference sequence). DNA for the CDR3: TGTGCCACCAGCAGTGAAAGGACAGGGGGCTATGGCTACACCTTC. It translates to CATSSERTGGYGYTF.

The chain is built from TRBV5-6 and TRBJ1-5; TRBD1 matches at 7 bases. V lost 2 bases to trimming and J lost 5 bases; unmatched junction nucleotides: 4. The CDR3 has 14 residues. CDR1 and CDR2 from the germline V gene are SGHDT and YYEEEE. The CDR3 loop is CASSFQGEDQPQHF. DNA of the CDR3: TGTGCCAGCAGCTTCCAGGGGGAAGATCAGCCCCAGCATTTT.

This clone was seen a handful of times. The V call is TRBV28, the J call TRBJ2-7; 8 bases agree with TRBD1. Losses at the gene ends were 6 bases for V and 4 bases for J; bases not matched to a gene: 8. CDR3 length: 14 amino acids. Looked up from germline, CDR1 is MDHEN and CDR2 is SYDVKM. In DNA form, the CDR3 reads TGTGCCAGCAGGGCACAGGGGGTACCGTACGAGCAGTACTTC. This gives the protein CASRAQGVPYEQYF.

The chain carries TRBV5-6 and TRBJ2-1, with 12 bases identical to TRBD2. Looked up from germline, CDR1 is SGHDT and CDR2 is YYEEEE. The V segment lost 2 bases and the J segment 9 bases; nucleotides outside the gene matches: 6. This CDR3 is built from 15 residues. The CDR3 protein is CASSFGLAGLSEQFF. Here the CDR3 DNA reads TGTGCCAGCAGCTTCGGACTAGCGGGACTGAGTGAGCAGTTCTTC.

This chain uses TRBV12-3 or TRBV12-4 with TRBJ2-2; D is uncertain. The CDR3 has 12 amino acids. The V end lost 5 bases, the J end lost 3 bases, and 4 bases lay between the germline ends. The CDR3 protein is CASSHYTGELFF. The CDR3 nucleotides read TGTGCCAGCAGTCATTACACCGGGGAGCTGTTTTTT.

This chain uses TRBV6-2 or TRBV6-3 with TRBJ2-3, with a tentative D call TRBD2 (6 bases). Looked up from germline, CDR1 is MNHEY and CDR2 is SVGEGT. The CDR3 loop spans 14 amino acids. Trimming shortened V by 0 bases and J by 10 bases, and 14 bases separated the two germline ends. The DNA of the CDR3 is TGTGCCAGCAGTTACTCCCCCGGGACTCCGTCGCAGTATTTT. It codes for CASSYSPGTPSQYF.

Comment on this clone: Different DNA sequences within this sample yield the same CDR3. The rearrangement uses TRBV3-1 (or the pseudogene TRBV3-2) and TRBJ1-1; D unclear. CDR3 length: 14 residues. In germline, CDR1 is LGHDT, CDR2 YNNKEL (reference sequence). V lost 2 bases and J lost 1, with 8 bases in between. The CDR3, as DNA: TGTGCCAGCAGCCAAAGGCAGGCGAACACTGAAGCTTTCTTT. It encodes CASSQRQANTEAFF.

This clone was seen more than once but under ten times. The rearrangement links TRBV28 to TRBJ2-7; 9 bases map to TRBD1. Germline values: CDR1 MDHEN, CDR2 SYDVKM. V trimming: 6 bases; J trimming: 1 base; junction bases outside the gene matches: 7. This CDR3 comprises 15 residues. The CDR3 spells CASRSTGTGSYEQYF. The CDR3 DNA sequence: TGTGCCAGCAGATCAACCGGGACAGGGTCCTACGAGCAGTACTTC. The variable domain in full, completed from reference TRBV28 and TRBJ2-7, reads DVKVTQSSRYLVKRTGEKVFLECVQDMDHENMFWYRQDPGLGLRLIYFSYDVKMKEKGDIPEGYSVSREKKERFSLILESASTNQTSMYLCASRSTGTGSYEQYFGPGTRLTVT.

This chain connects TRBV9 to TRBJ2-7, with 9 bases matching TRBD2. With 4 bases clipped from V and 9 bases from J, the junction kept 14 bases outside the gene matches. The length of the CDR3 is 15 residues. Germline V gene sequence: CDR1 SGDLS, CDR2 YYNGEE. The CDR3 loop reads CASSPQAGGLTGQYF. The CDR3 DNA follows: TGTGCCAGCAGCCCTCAAGCGGGAGGCTTAACGGGGCAGTACTTC.

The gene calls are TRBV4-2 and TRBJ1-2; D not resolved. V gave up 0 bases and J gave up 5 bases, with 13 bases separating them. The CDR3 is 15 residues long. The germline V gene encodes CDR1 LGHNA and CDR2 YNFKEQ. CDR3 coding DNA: TGTGCCAGCAGCCAAGATTCTGCAGGCCCTTATGGCTACACCTTC. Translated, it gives CASSQDSAGPYGYTF.